Here is one T cell receptor beta chain with its context. This record belongs to a study of blood T cell repertoires in COVID-19. Study overall: Donors in the United States, Italy and Spain gave samples during acute or convalescent COVID-19.

Profiling relied on immunoSEQ multiplex PCR, and the TCRdb table lists in-frame clones only, not all of them. The top ten clones hold approximately 1.5% of a sample with 250,000 to 350,000 clones, roughly 83% of them seen once. The CDR3 loop spans 15 amino acids. J was trimmed by 7 bases and V by 3 bases; bases with no gene match: 8. Germline V CDR1 and CDR2: SGHTA, FQGNSA. Sequenced material: peripheral blood. This chain connects TRBV7-2 to TRBJ2-7, with TRBD2 matching 11 bases. The clonotype was recovered from a human donor with COVID-19, enrolled during active disease. The donor label of this sample is uncertain. CDR3 amino acids: CASSLTSGTGFEQYF. CDR3 nucleotide sequence: TGTGCCAGCAGCTTGACTAGCGGGACGGGTTTTGAGCAGTACTTC.